This TCR beta chain derives from a study of spatial heterogeneity in lung cancer (dated by TCRdb to between 2019 and 2020). About the study as a whole: Beta-chain transcripts were consistently detected in greater numbers than alpha-chain transcripts, which likely reflects a higher abundance of beta-chain transcripts. In the raw uncorrected reads, each unique combination of TCR and UMI appeared more than ten times on average. TCR alpha and beta repertoires were quantitatively compared across multiple tumor regions, matched nontumor lung and blood in non-small cell lung cancer. The study linked features of the TCR repertoire to counts of nonsynonymous mutations, which were determined by whole-exome sequencing of tumor tissue. At surgery, both alpha and beta chains were TCR-sequenced in roughly 230 tumor regions, over 61 matched nontumor lung samples and a few dozen PBMC samples.

V and J are trimmed by 1 base and 5 bases, and the gene matches miss 4 bases of the junction. Including the terminal cysteine and phenylalanine, the CDR3 comprises 16 residues. Only the CDR3 DNA stays, 48 bases, in frame from base 1. Study-wide findings and limitations: Additional single-cell paired TCR alpha and beta sequencing was considered necessary to confirm, at a functional level, the hypothesis that regional TCRs recognize regional mutations. Ubiquitous expanded tumor TCRs were detected in blood more often at tumor resection than at routine follow-up.

The protocol used for the library was 5' RACE. Data came from a NextSeq 500. In the TCR library protocol, a unique molecular identifier was attached to each TCR cDNA molecule so that PCR and sequencing errors could be corrected. Concerning the study's data processing: TCR identification, UMI-based error correction and CDR3 extraction were all carried out with Decombinator tools. Expanded TCRs were defined as those above a frequency of 2 per 1,000, corresponding to the top 1% of the tumor frequency distribution. Rényi diversity was computed with the R vegan package after subsampling each repertoire 100 times to 5,000 TCRs. CDR3 similarity networks were built from amino acid triplet string-kernel similarity, connecting CDR3s with pairwise similarity above 0.82. TCRdb itself trimmed the public reads at Q25 with fastp, ran MiXCR and retained productive beta chains. Each entry merges the rows of one CDR3 protein and shows their most common DNA and genes. These V and J calls are TCRdb output, not the study's own analysis. This sample holds tens of thousands of distinct CDR3 sequences; around 12% were observed only once. The ten largest clones take up 4.5% to 5.5% of the sample.

The sample's time point, from its label and the paper: sample taken at primary tumor resection. Whole RNA extracted from tumor and nontumor lung tissue, or from cryopreserved PBMC samples, was used for TCR sequencing without cell sorting. The donors were some 70 patients from the lung TRACERx cohort who had early-stage, untreated non-small cell lung cancer. Patients were selected for TCR sequencing only if sufficient RNA was available from at least two tumor regions. This clonotype was seen at least ten times. No antigen is known for it. Base qualities were left out, and no much larger clone turns up one base away.

This specimen was PBMCs, taken at surgery. The source of this sequence is a male donor with early-stage non-small cell lung cancer. The chain employs TRBV12-3 or TRBV12-4 and TRBJ1-5, and TRBD1 matches 11 of the central bases. Here the CDR3 is given as CASSLEGDRGDQPQHF. The sequence in DNA is TGTGCCAGCAGTTTAGAAGGGGACAGGGGGGATCAGCCCCAGCATTTT.